The 11 T cell receptor beta chains reported below all come from one sample, sequenced in a study of monozygotic twins with inflammatory bowel disease. TCRdb re-called the 5' RACE reads; one entry per CDR3 protein, DNA not given. The listing contains around 380,000 distinct CDR3 sequences. The sample comprised blood. These receptors were collected from a human donor with ulcerative colitis or Crohn's disease, or a healthy co-twin of an affected twin (not recorded which).

CDR3 in amino acids: CAWLGGSNTEAFF. The chain is built from TRBV30 and TRBJ1-1. The CDR3 runs 13 residues. Looked up from germline, CDR1 is GTSNPN and CDR2 is SVGIG (reference sequence).

This CDR3 reads CASSWRSGNEQFF. The V gene is TRBV7-2, the J gene TRBJ2-1. Germline CDR1 and CDR2: SGHTA and FQGNSA. The CDR3 consists of 13 residues.

The rearrangement links TRBV5-1 to TRBJ1-4; the D call from TCRdb, TRBD1, cannot be confirmed without DNA. Germline V gene sequence: CDR1 SGHRS, CDR2 YFSETQ. There are 16 residues in the CDR3. CDR3 amino acids: CASSNRGQATNEKLFF.

V is TRBV2 and J is TRBJ2-7. The CDR3 covers 13 residues. Germline CDR1 is SNHLY and CDR2 is FYNNEI. CDR3 region: CASQDLSPYEQYF.

The rearrangement uses TRBV5-1 and TRBJ2-5. The CDR3 has 14 amino acids. CDR1 and CDR2 from the germline V gene are SGHRS and YFSETQ. This chain's CDR3 is CASSRSTGQETQYF. The variable domain in full, with the rest retrieved from reference TRBV5-1 and TRBJ2-5, is KAGVTQTPRYLIKTRGQQVTLSCSPISGHRSVSWYQQTPGQGLQFLFEYFSETQRNKGNFPGRFSGRQFSNSRSEMNVSTLELGDSALYLCASSRSTGQETQYFGPGTRLLVL.

The chain has TRBV20-1 and TRBJ1-1; TCRdb gives TRBD1 as the D gene, but with no DNA this cannot be confirmed. Germline CDR1 DFQATT, CDR2 SNEGSKA (reference sequence). This CDR3 is built from 14 residues. CDR3 amino acids: CTPGVSPFNTEAFF.

V usage is TRBV18 and J usage is TRBJ2-7; the TCRdb call, TRBD2, lacks DNA for checking. The CDR3 totals 13 residues. Germline V CDR1 and CDR2: KGHSH, LQKENI. The CDR3 sequence: CASSPLRGLQQYF.

The chain combines TRBV6-2 or TRBV6-3 with TRBJ1-5; the TRBD1 assignment by TCRdb is unverifiable without DNA. The germline V gene has CDR1 MNHEY and CDR2 SVGEGT. The CDR3 totals 15 residues. The CDR3 spells CASSGTGGGNQPQHF.

This chain uses TRBV19 with TRBJ1-5. CDR1 LNHDA and CDR2 SQIVND come from the germline V gene (reference sequence). CDR3 length: 13 amino acids. CDR3 sequence: CASSIEALGPQHF.

The chain couples TRBV5-1 to TRBJ2-3; the D call from TCRdb, TRBD1, cannot be confirmed without DNA. Germline CDR1 and CDR2: SGHRS and YFSETQ. The CDR3 totals 16 residues. The CDR3 reads CASSPQIGAGTDTQYF.

J is TRBJ2-7 and V is TRBV20-1; there is no DNA to check the TCRdb D call of TRBD2. Germline V gene lookup returns CDR1 DFQATT and CDR2 SNEGSKA (reference sequence). The CDR3 is 15 amino acids. The CDR3 loop reads CSFSRTSGGAGEQYF.